The 20 T cell receptor beta chains below come from one sample, sequenced in a study of graft-versus-host responses after intestinal transplantation. No antigens are known for them. Clones were read by immunoSEQ multiplex PCR, and TCRdb kept only the in-frame ones, dropping some. The table lists some 83,000 clones, around 91% of them singletons. Sequences were derived from unstimulated CD4+ T cells sorted from spleen or lymph node cells, sampled before intestinal transplant. The receptor set was obtained from a human donor who received an intestinal transplant.

The V call is TRBV27, the J call TRBJ2-1, with 7 nucleotides matching TRBD1. The germline CDR1 and CDR2 sequences are MNHEY and SMNVEV (reference sequence). Trimming at V came to 4 bases and at J to 4 bases, leaving 4 bases not matched to a gene. The CDR3 runs to 14 residues. As DNA, the CDR3 is TGTGCCAGCAGTTCTCGCAGGGGGTACAATGAGCAGTTCTTC. It encodes CASSSRRGYNEQFF.

This chain joins TRBV6-5 and TRBJ1-1; 8 bases line up with TRBD1. The CDR3 sequence is 13 residues long. The V gene's germline CDR1 is MNHEY and CDR2 SVGAGI. The V gene end was trimmed by 6 bases and the J gene end by 3 bases; junction bases not matched to a gene: 3. CDR3 amino acids: CASRRQGHTEAFF. The DNA for the CDR3 is TGTGCCAGCAGGAGACAGGGGCACACTGAAGCTTTCTTT.

A word on this clone: Its ends do not fully match the called genes, so a read error is possible. This sequence joins TRBV19 and TRBJ1-2; 7 bases are shared with TRBD1. Germline V gives CDR1 LNHDA, CDR2 SQIVND (reference sequence). The CDR3 length is 14 residues. The CDR3: CASSIAGTVSVSYF. The CDR3 nucleotides are TGTGCCAGTAGTATAGCCGGGACAGTATCTGTTAGCTACTTC. The complete variable domain, with remaining parts taken from reference TRBV19 and TRBJ1-2, reads DGGITQSPKYLFRKEGQNVTLSCEQNLNHDAMYWYRQDPGQGLRLIYYSQIVNDFQKGDIAEGYSVSREKKESFPLTVTSAQKNPTAFYLCASSIAGTVSVSYFGSGTRLTVV.

The chain joins TRBV2 to TRBJ2-1; maybe TRBD1 (7 bases). With 5 bases removed from V and 8 bases from J, the gap between germline ends came to 16 bases. The germline V gene encodes CDR1 SNHLY and CDR2 FYNNEI. This CDR3 region has 14 residues. CDR3 bases: TGTGCCAGCAGTCAGGGGGGCAGGGGGGATGAGCAGTTCTTC. It is translated as CASSQGGRGDEQFF. Using reference TRBV2 and TRBJ2-1 for the parts outside the CDR3, the full variable domain is EPEVTQTPSHQVTQMGQEVILRCVPISNHLYFYWYRQILGQKVEFLVSFYNNEISEKSEIFDDQFSVERPDGSNFTLKIRSTKLEDSAMYFCASSQGGRGDEQFFGPGTRLTVL.

The V gene is TRBV15, the J gene TRBJ1-2, with 8 bases that match TRBD1. The V gene end was trimmed by 1 base and the J gene end by 4 bases; junction bases not matched to a gene: 14. There are 18 residues in the CDR3. The V gene's germline CDR1 is LNHNV and CDR2 YYDKDF (reference sequence). The CDR3 nucleotides read TGTGCCACCAGCAGAGTTCTTAATACTGGACAGGGCGGCTATGGCTACACCTTC. It translates to CATSRVLNTGQGGYGYTF.

The genes are TRBV18 and TRBJ1-2; 7 nucleotides agree with TRBD1. From germline, CDR1 is KGHSH and CDR2 LQKENI. The V gene end was trimmed by 4 bases and the J gene end by 4 bases; junction bases not matched to a gene: 3. The CDR3 loop spans 13 amino acids. The CDR3 protein is CASSQGASYGYTF. The CDR3 coding sequence is TGTGCCAGCTCACAGGGGGCGAGCTATGGCTACACCTTC.

The chain carries TRBV18 and TRBJ2-3; D possibly corresponds to TRBD2 (5 bases). This CDR3 has 14 residues. Deletions cut 3 bases from V and 5 bases from J, with 12 bases between. Germline-derived CDR1 and CDR2 are KGHSH and LQKENI. Here the CDR3 DNA reads TGTGCCAGCTCACCCCTAGCTCCCGGAGATACGCAGTATTTT. Residues: CASSPLAPGDTQYF. Filled out from reference TRBV18 and TRBJ2-3, the complete variable domain reads NAGVMQNPRHLVRRRGQEARLRCSPMKGHSHVYWYRQLPEEGLKFMVYLQKENIIDESGMPKERFSAEFPKEGPSILRIQQVVRGDSAAYFCASSPLAPGDTQYFGPGTRLTVL.

This rearrangement joins TRBV7-9 to TRBJ2-3, with D possibly being TRBD2 (5 bases). Trimming stripped 4 bases from V and 3 bases from J, with 11 bases between. The CDR3 loop spans 14 amino acids. Germline-derived CDR1 and CDR2 are SEHNR and FQNEAQ (reference sequence). The CDR3 loop reads CASSYSWETDTQYF. CDR3 sequence (DNA): TGTGCCAGCAGCTACTCATGGGAGACAGATACGCAGTATTTT.

This chain joins TRBV2 and TRBJ2-1; a possible D gene is TRBD1 (5 bases). CDR3 length equals 11 residues. The V gene lost 8 bases and the J gene lost 6 bases, with 8 bases spanning the gap. Germline loops: CDR1 SNHLY, CDR2 FYNNEI. The CDR3 DNA reads TGTGCCAGCCTTAGGGGCAATGAGCAGTTCTTC. This codes for CASLRGNEQFF. Filled out from reference TRBV2 and TRBJ2-1, the complete variable domain reads EPEVTQTPSHQVTQMGQEVILRCVPISNHLYFYWYRQILGQKVEFLVSFYNNEISEKSEIFDDQFSVERPDGSNFTLKIRSTKLEDSAMYFCASLRGNEQFFGPGTRLTVL.

The sample holds one count of this clone. The gene calls are TRBV5-1 and TRBJ1-2, with 8 positions matching TRBD1. The germline gives CDR1 SGHRS, CDR2 YFSETQ. With V trimmed by 0 bases and J by 2 bases, 3 bases remained unmatched. The CDR3 sequence is 15 residues long. The CDR3 loop is CASSLGTGWNYGYTF. The CDR3 nucleotides are TGCGCCAGCAGCTTGGGGACAGGGTGGAACTATGGCTACACCTTC.

The chain recombines TRBV30 with TRBJ2-5; TRBD1 matches at 10 bases. The germline gives CDR1 GTSNPN, CDR2 SVGIG (reference sequence). The CDR3 loop spans 17 amino acids. The junction had 10 bases not matched to a gene; V was cut back by 0 bases and J by 3 bases. The DNA for the CDR3 is TGTGCCTGGAGTGTAAGGGGAGGGACAGGGGTCAAAGAGACCCAGTACTTC. Encoded protein: CAWSVRGGTGVKETQYF.

The rearrangement joins TRBV7-8 to TRBJ2-7, with 7 positions matching TRBD1. V was clipped by 4 bases and J by 3 bases; unmatched bases: 6. The CDR3 sequence is 14 residues long. The V gene's germline CDR1 is SGHVS and CDR2 FQNEAQ. Here the CDR3 reads CASSSPDRRYEQYF. CDR3 DNA: TGTGCCAGCAGCTCGCCGGACAGGCGCTACGAGCAGTACTTC. The whole variable domain, filled in from reference TRBV7-8 and TRBJ2-7, reads GAGVSQSPRYKVAKRGQDVALRCDPISGHVSLFWYQQALGQGPEFLTYFQNEAQLDKSGLPSDRFFAERPEGSVSTLKIQRTQQEDSAVYLCASSSPDRRYEQYFGPGTRLTVT.

The chain recombines TRBV5-1 with TRBJ2-3; TRBD2 agrees at 11 bases. The germline V gene encodes CDR1 SGHRS and CDR2 YFSETQ. V was clipped by 0 bases and J by 2 bases; unmatched bases: 2. The CDR3 runs 16 residues. The CDR3 reads CASSLASGGITDTQYF. As DNA, the CDR3 is TGCGCCAGCAGCTTGGCTAGCGGGGGGATCACAGATACGCAGTATTTT.

The V and J genes are TRBV19 and TRBJ1-4; D call uncertain. The ends were cut back, 4 bases at V and 3 bases at J, with 12 bases in the middle. Per the germline V gene, CDR1 is LNHDA and CDR2 is SQIVND (reference sequence). This CDR3 is 15 amino acids long. In nucleotides, the CDR3 is TGTGCCAGTAGTACGGGCCCCGGGGCTAATGAAAAACTGTTTTTT. The encoded protein is CASSTGPGANEKLFF.

The genes are TRBV11-2 and TRBJ2-5; 10 bases map to TRBD1. Germline CDR1 is SGHAT and CDR2 is FQNNGV. This CDR3 comprises 16 residues. V dropped 1 base and J dropped 3; count of bases not matched to a gene: 5. The CDR3 sequence: CASSLGRTGGKETQYF. CDR3 nucleotides: TGTGCCAGCAGCTTAGGCAGGACAGGGGGTAAAGAGACCCAGTACTTC.

The rearrangement uses TRBV19 and TRBJ2-5; TRBD1 matches at 10 bases. The germline V gene encodes CDR1 LNHDA and CDR2 SQIVND (reference sequence). V was clipped by 1 base and J by 4 bases; unmatched bases: 6. The CDR3 consists of 16 residues. CDR3: CASSIGTGGFVETQYF. DNA of the CDR3: TGTGCCAGTAGTATAGGGACAGGGGGGTTTGTAGAGACCCAGTACTTC.

This chain links TRBV5-1 with TRBJ2-2, with TRBD1 matching over 8 bases. V shed 3 bases and J 4 bases; nucleotides not matched to a gene: 5. CDR3 length: 15 amino acids. Per germline, CDR1 SGHRS and CDR2 YFSETQ. The DNA for the CDR3 is TGCGCCAGCAGCTCTAACACAGGGGGCACCGGGGAGCTGTTTTTT. Its protein is CASSSNTGGTGELFF.

V gene TRBV9 combines with J gene TRBJ1-6; TRBD1 might be the D (5 bases). The CDR3 extends over 15 amino acids. The germline V gene encodes CDR1 SGDLS and CDR2 YYNGEE. The ends were cut back, 2 bases at V and 6 bases at J, with 12 bases in the middle. The DNA for the CDR3 is TGTGCCAGCAGCGTTGGAGGGGCCGGTAATTCACCCCTCCACTTT. Its translation is CASSVGGAGNSPLHF. The variable domain in full, completed from reference TRBV9 and TRBJ1-6, reads DSGVTQTPKHLITATGQRVTLRCSPRSGDLSVYWYQQSLDQGLQFLIQYYNGEERAKGNILERFSAQQFPDLHSELNLSSLELGDSALYFCASSVGGAGNSPLHFGNGTRLTVT.

The rearrangement links TRBV9 to TRBJ2-6, with TRBD1 matching over 8 bases. V was pared by 4 bases and J by 0 bases, with 9 bases of the junction left unmatched. Per the germline V gene, CDR1 is SGDLS and CDR2 is YYNGEE. The CDR3 totals 18 residues. The CDR3 bases are TGTGCCAGCAGCCCTCGGACAGGGAGGAGCTCTGGGGCCAACGTCCTGACTTTC. Protein: CASSPRTGRSSGANVLTF.

V is TRBV4-1 and J is TRBJ1-2; D remains ambiguous. This CDR3 has 13 amino acids. The V gene's germline CDR1 is MGHRA and CDR2 YSYEKL. V was shortened by 2 bases and J by 2 bases, with 6 bases between the two germline ends. As DNA, the CDR3 is TGCGCCAGCAGCCAAAGTCGGAACTATGGCTACACCTTC. As protein: CASSQSRNYGYTF.